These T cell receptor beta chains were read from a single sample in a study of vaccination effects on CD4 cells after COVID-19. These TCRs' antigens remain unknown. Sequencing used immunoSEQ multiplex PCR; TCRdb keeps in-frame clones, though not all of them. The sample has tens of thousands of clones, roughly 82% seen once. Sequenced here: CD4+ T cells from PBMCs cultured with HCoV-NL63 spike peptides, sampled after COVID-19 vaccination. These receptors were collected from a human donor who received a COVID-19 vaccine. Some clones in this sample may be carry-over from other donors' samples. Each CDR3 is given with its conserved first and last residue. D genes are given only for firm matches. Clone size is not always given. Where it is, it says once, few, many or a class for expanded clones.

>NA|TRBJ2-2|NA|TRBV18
CASSRTGFDTGELFF
TGTGCCAGCTCACGAACAGGGTTCGACACCGGGGAGCTGTTTTTT
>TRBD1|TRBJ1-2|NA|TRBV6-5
CASRTGDRPNYGYTF
TGTGCCAGCAGAACCGGGGACAGGCCCAACTATGGCTACACCTTC
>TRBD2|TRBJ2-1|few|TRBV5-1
CASSLMTSGANNEQFF
TGCGCCAGCAGCTTAATGACTAGCGGAGCTAACAATGAGCAGTTCTTC
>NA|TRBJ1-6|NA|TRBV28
CASSLFSLREQSNSPLHF
TGTGCCAGCAGTTTATTCTCATTGCGGGAACAGTCTAATTCACCCCTCCACTTT
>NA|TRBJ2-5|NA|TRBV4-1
CASSQEGLGIQETQYF
TGCGCCAGCAGCCAAGAGGGGCTGGGTATTCAAGAGACCCAGTACTTC
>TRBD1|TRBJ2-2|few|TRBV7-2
CASSFRQGSGELFF
TGTGCCAGCAGCTTCAGACAGGGGAGCGGGGAGCTGTTTTTT
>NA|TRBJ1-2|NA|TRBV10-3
CAISLQGIGYTF
TGTGCCATCAGTTTACAGGGCATCGGCTACACCTTC
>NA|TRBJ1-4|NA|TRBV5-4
CASSLAGLGEKLFF
TGTGCCAGCAGCTTGGCGGGGTTGGGTGAAAAACTGTTTTTT
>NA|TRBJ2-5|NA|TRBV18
CASSPTVGRFQETQYF
TGTGCCAGCTCACCCACCGTTGGAAGGTTCCAAGAGACCCAGTACTTC
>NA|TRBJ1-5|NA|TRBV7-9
CASSPMGSSQPQHF
TGTGCCAGCAGCCCGATGGGCTCGAGCCAGCCCCAGCATTTT
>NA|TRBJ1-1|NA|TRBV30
CAWSVWGNTEAFF
TGTGCCTGGAGTGTTTGGGGAAACACTGAAGCTTTCTTT
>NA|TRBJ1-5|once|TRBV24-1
CATPPGQLWEPQHF
TGTGCCACCCCCCCCGGACAGTTGTGGGAGCCCCAGCATTTT
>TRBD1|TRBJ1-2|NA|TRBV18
CASSRDSNYGYTF
TGTGCCAGCTCGCGGGACAGTAACTATGGCTACACCTTC
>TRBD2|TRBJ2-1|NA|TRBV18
CASSPPFGAGGPDEQFF
TGTGCCAGCTCACCACCCTTTGGAGCGGGGGGGCCAGACGAGCAGTTCTTC
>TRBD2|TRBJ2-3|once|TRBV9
CASSVGLAGDPSTDTQYF
TGTGCCAGCAGCGTAGGGCTAGCGGGGGACCCTAGCACAGATACGCAGTATTTT
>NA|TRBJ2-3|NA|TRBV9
CASSVAHGLSTDTQYF
TGTGCCAGCAGCGTAGCCCACGGACTTAGCACAGATACGCAGTATTTT
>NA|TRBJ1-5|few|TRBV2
CASSESGQNSPQHF
TGTGCCAGCAGTGAATCGGGGCAGAACAGCCCCCAGCATTTT
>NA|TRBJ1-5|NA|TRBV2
CASSDRTGDQPQHF
TGTGCCAGCAGTGATAGGACTGGGGATCAGCCCCAGCATTTT
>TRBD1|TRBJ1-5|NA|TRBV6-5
CATVTGVNQPQHF
TGTGCCACAGTGACAGGGGTCAACCAGCCCCAGCATTTT
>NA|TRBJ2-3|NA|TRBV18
CASSPYSGRRTDTQYF
TGTGCCAGCTCCCCCTACTCCGGACGGCGCACAGATACGCAGTATTTT
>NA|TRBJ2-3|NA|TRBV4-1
CASSLGGDTQYF
TGCGCCAGCAGCCTCGGCGGGGATACGCAGTATTTT
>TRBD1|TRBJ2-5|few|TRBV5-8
CASRPGQGKTQYF
TGTGCCAGCAGACCGGGACAGGGGAAGACCCAGTACTTC
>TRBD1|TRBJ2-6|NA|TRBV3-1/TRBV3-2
CASSRGQGESGANVLTF
TGTGCCAGCAGCCGCGGACAGGGTGAGTCTGGGGCCAACGTCCTGACTTTC
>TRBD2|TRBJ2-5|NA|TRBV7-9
CASSPSGGAGETQYF
TGTGCCAGCAGCCCAAGCGGGGGGGCCGGGGAGACCCAGTACTTC
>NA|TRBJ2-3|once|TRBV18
CASSPDYGSTDTQYF
TGTGCCAGCTCACCAGATTACGGTAGCACAGATACGCAGTATTTT
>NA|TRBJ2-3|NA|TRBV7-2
CASSSLSTDTQYF
TGTGCCAGCAGCTCCCTCAGCACAGATACGCAGTATTTT
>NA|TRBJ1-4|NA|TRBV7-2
CASSLARIGAGKFANEKLFF
TGTGCCAGCAGCTTAGCCAGGATAGGGGCCGGAAAGTTTGCTAATGAAAAACTGTTTTTT
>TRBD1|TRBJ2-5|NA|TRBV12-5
CASGLDLTGHLQETQYF
TGTGCTAGTGGTTTGGACCTGACAGGGCACCTCCAAGAGACCCAGTACTTC
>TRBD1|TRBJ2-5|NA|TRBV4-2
CASSQSGQGPQETQYF
TGTGCCAGCAGCCAATCAGGACAGGGGCCCCAAGAGACCCAGTACTTC
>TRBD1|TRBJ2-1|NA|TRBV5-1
CASSLRSQGAFNEQFF
TGCGCCAGCAGCTTGAGAAGCCAGGGGGCCTTCAATGAGCAGTTCTTC